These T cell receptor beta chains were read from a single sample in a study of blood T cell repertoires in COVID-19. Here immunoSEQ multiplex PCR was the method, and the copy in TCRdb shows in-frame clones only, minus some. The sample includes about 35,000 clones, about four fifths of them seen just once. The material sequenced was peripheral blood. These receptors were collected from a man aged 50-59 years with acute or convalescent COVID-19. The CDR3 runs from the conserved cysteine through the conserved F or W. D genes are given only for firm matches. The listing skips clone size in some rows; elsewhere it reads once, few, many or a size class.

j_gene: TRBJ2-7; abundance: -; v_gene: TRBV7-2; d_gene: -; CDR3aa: CASSLAPTGYLYEQYF; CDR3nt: TGTGCCAGCAGCTTAGCGCCCACAGGGTACCTTTACGAGCAGTACTTC
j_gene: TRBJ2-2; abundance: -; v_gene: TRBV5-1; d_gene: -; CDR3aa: CASSPRGASNTGELFF; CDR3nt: TGCGCCAGCAGCCCCCGGGGGGCCTCGAACACCGGGGAGCTGTTTTTT
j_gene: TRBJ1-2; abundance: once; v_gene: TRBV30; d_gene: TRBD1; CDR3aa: CAYGQGDVGYTF; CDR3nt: TGTGCCTACGGACAGGGTGATGTTGGCTACACCTTC
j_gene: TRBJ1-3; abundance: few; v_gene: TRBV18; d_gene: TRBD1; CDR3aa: CASSPGQGVNTIYF; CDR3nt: TGTGCCAGCTCCCCAGGACAGGGGGTAAACACCATATATTTT
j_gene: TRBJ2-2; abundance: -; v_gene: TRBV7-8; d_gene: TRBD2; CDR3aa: CASSFLAGSSGELFF; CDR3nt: TGTGCCAGCAGCTTCTTAGCGGGATCGAGCGGGGAGCTGTTTTTT
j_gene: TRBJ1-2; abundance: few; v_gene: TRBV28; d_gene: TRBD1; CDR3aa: CASSAPGQTTQTHF; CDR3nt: TGTGCCAGCAGTGCCCCGGGACAGACTACACAGACTCATTTC
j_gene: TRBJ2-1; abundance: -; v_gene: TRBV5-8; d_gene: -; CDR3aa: CASSQGRNYNEQFF; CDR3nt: TGTGCCAGCAGCCAGGGTAGGAACTACAATGAGCAGTTCTTC
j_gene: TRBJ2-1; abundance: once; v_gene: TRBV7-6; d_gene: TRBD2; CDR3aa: CASSLESRLAPYNEQFF; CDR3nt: TGTGCCAGCAGTTTAGAGAGCCGACTAGCACCCTACAATGAGCAGTTCTTC
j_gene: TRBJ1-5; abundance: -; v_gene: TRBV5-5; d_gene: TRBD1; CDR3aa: CASSTGTGGQPQHF; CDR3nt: TGTGCCAGCAGCACCGGGACAGGGGGGCAGCCCCAGCATTTT
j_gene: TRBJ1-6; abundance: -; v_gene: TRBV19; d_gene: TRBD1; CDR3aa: CASSIATGQGNSPLHF; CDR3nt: TGTGCCAGTAGTATAGCGACCGGACAGGGGAATTCACCCCTCCACTTT
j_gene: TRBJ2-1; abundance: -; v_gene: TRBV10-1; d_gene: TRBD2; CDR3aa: CASSPSGSGYNEQFF; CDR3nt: TGCGCCAGCAGTCCGAGCGGGAGCGGCTACAATGAGCAGTTCTTC
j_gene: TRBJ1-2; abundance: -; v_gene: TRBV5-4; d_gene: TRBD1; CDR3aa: CASSKDRGEFYGYTF; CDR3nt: TGTGCCAGCAGCAAGGACAGGGGCGAATTCTATGGCTACACCTTC
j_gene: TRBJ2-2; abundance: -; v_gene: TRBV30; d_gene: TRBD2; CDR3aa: CAWSRLAETGELFF; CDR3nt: TGTGCCTGGAGTAGACTAGCGGAAACCGGGGAGCTGTTTTTT
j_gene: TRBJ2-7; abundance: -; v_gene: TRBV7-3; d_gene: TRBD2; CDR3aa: CASSLEAGGPHEQYF; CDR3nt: TGTGCCAGCAGCTTAGAGGCGGGAGGGCCCCACGAGCAGTACTTC
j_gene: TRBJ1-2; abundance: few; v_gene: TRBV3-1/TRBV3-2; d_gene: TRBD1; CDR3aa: CASSQRRGQSYGYTF; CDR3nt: TGTGCCAGCAGCCAAAGAAGGGGACAGTCCTATGGCTACACCTTC
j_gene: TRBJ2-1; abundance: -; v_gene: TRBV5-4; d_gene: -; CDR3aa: CASRTDSYNEQFF; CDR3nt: TGTGCCAGCAGAACGGACAGCTACAATGAGCAGTTCTTC
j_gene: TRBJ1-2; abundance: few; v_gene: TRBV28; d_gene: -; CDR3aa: CASSYPGQAAGYTF; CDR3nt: TGTGCCAGCAGTTACCCAGGGCAGGCTGCTGGCTACACCTTC
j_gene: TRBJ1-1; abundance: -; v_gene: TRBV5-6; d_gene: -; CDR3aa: CASSPTGQPNTEAFF; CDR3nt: TGTGCCAGCAGCCCCACTGGACAGCCGAACACTGAAGCTTTCTTT
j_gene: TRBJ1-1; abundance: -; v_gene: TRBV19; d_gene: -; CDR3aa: CASSIVGQTNTEAFF; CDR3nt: TGTGCCAGTAGTATAGTTGGACAGACGAACACTGAAGCTTTCTTT
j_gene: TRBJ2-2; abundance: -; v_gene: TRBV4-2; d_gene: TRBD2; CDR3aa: CASSQEELAATNTGELFF; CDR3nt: TGTGCCAGCAGCCAAGAAGAACTAGCGGCCACTAACACCGGGGAGCTGTTTTTT
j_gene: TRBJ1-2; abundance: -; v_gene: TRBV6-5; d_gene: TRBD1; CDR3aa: CASTGQGAASGYTF; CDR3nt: TGTGCCAGCACCGGACAGGGAGCCGCTAGCGGCTACACCTTC
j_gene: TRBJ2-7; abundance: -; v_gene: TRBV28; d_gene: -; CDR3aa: CASSHYEQYF; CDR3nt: TGTGCCAGCAGCCACTACGAGCAGTACTTC
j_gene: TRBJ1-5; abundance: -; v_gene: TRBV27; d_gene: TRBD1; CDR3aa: CASIVDRGYQPQHF; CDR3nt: TGTGCCAGCATTGTGGACAGGGGGTATCAGCCCCAGCATTTT